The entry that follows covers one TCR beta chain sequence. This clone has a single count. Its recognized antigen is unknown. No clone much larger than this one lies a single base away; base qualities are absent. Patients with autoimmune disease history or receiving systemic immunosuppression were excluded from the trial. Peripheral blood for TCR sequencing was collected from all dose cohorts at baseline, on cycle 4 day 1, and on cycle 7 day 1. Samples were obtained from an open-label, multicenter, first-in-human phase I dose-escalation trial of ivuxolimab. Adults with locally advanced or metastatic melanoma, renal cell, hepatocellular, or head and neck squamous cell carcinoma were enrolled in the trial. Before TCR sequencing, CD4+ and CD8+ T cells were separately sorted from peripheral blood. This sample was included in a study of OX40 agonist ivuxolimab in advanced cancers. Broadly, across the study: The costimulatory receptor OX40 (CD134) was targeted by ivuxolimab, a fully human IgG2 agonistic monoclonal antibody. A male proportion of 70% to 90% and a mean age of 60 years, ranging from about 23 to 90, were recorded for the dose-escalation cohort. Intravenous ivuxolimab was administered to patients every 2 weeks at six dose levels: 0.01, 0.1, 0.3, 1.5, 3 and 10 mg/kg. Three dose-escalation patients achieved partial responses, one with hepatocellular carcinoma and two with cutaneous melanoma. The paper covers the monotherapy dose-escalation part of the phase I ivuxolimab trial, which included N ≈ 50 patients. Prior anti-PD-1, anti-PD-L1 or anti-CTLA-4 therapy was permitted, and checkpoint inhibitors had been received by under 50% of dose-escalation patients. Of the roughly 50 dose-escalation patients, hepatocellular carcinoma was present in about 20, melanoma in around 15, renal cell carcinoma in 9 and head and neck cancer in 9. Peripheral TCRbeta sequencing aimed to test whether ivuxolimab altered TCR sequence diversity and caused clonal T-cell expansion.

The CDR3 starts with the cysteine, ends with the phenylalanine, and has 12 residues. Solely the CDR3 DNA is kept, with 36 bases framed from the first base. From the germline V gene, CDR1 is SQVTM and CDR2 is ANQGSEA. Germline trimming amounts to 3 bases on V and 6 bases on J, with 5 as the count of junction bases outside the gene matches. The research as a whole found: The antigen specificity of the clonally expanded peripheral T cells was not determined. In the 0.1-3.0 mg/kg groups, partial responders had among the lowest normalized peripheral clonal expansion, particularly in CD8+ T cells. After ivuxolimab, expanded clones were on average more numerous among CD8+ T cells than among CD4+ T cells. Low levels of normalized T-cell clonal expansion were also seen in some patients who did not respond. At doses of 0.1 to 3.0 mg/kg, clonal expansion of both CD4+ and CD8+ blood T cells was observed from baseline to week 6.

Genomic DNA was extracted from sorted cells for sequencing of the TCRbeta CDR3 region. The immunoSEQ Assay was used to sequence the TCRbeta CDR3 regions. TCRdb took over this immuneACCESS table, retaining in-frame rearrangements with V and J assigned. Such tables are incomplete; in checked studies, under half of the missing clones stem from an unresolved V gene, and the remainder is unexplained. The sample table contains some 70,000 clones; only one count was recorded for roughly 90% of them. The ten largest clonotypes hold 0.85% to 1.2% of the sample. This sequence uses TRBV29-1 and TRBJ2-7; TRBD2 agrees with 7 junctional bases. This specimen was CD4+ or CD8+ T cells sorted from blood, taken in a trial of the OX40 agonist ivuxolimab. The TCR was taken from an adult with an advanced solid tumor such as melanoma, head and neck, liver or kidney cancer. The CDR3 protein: CSVDGLVGEQYF. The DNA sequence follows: TGCAGCGTTGATGGACTAGTTGGCGAGCAGTACTTC.